This TCR beta chain was sequenced for a study of cytomegalovirus exposure and HLA in healthy donors. Study-wide context: Of roughly 400 genotyped donors, around 80% grouped in the Caucasian-associated ancestry cluster. Regarding the study as a whole: In a later analysis, parvovirus B19, influenza, CMV and Epstein-Barr virus appeared linked to several top co-occurrence clusters. It was reported in a later analysis that an Asian-associated ancestry cluster showed fewer N-insertions than the roughly 710-donor mean. Per a prior analysis, the majority of TCR beta V segments were productive roughly 90% or roughly 30% of the time.

Comment on this clone: Its antigen remains unknown. Other DNA sequences in the sample encode the same CDR3.

The CDR3 sequence is 14 residues long. Germline loops: CDR1 LNHNV, CDR2 YYDKDF (reference sequence). V was cut by 0 bases and J by 0 bases, with 5 bases left in between. It was with 60 Vbeta and 13 Jbeta primers that the PCR ran. Repertoires were generated with immunoSEQ multiplex PCR, while TCRdb's copy carries only in-frame clones and drops some. Among 200,000 to 250,000 clones, approximately 80% were seen once, and the ten largest hold more than 0.6%. The sample consisted of PBMCs. The sequence was collected from a boy younger than 10 in good health and CMV-seronegative. This chain uses TRBV15 with TRBJ1-1; D gene uncertain. CDR3 DNA: TGTGCCACCAGCAGAGATCTAGTGAACACTGAAGCTTTCTTT. It specifies CATSRDLVNTEAFF.